The 2 T cell receptor beta chains below come from one sample, sequenced in a study of cytomegalovirus exposure and HLA in healthy donors. The PCR had 60 Vbeta and 13 Jbeta primers. Sequencing used immunoSEQ multiplex PCR; TCRdb keeps in-frame clones, though not all of them. The repertoire has just over 150,000 clones, approximately 81% of them found once; the top ten carry approximately 1.9%. Sample: PBMCs. The receptors originated from a man between 18 and 29 years old in good health and CMV-seronegative.

The J gene is TRBJ2-2, the V gene TRBV28; 7 nucleotides line up with TRBD1. V lost 3 bases to trimming and J lost 3 bases; unmatched junction nucleotides: 7. This CDR3 spans 16 amino acids. CDR1 is MDHEN, CDR2 SYDVKM, per germline. The CDR3: CASSFDREEDTGELFF. As DNA, the CDR3 is TGTGCCAGCAGTTTTGACAGGGAAGAGGACACCGGGGAGCTGTTTTTT.

The chain couples TRBV7-9 to TRBJ2-2, with a weak D call TRBD2 (5 bases). The CDR3 is 15 residues long. Between the trimmed V and J ends, which lost 2 bases and 5 bases, there was a span of 12 bases. Germline values: CDR1 SEHNR, CDR2 FQNEAQ (reference sequence). CDR3: CASSLRRSVTGELFF. DNA of the CDR3: TGTGCCAGCAGCTTAAGGAGGTCGGTTACCGGGGAGCTGTTTTTT. Using reference TRBV7-9 and TRBJ2-2 for the parts outside the CDR3, the full variable domain is DTGVSQNPRHKITKRGQNVTFRCDPISEHNRLYWYRQTLGQGPEFLTYFQNEAQLEKSRLLSDRFSAERPKGSFSTLEIQRTEQGDSAMYLCASSLRRSVTGELFFGEGSRLTVL.